Listed here are 25 T cell receptor beta chains from one sample, sequenced in a study of shared clonotypes between healthy human individuals. Some clones are missing from TCRdb's copy, which holds only in-frame ones; the method was immunoSEQ multiplex PCR. The sample has some 650,000 clones, about 96% seen once. Source material: naive CD4+ T cells sorted from blood. Subset reported: CD45RA+ positively selected. Receptor source: a woman in her 30s in good health.

The chain recombines TRBV28 with TRBJ2-2, with a possible D match to TRBD2 (5 bases). The CDR3 is 14 residues long. The V gene lost 7 bases and the J gene lost 2 bases, with 11 bases spanning the gap. Germline CDR1 reads MDHEN; CDR2 reads SYDVKM. The CDR3 loop reads CASTLPGNTGELFF. DNA for the CDR3: TGTGCCAGCACCCTGCCGGGAAACACCGGGGAGCTGTTTTTT. The full variable domain, with the rest looked up from reference TRBV28 and TRBJ2-2, is DVKVTQSSRYLVKRTGEKVFLECVQDMDHENMFWYRQDPGLGLRLIYFSYDVKMKEKGDIPEGYSVSREKKERFSLILESASTNQTSMYLCASTLPGNTGELFFGEGSRLTVL.

The chain has TRBV16 and TRBJ1-2, with D possibly matching TRBD1 (6 bases). CDR3 size: 14 residues. V dropped 2 bases and J dropped 6 bases, with 13 bases sitting between them. Germline CDR1 reads KGHSY; CDR2 reads FQNENV. This chain's CDR3 is CASSQGPAGDGYTF. The DNA of the CDR3 is TGTGCCAGCAGCCAAGGTCCGGCAGGGGATGGCTACACCTTC.

The genes are TRBV6-5 and TRBJ1-2; D might be TRBD1 (6 bases). The CDR3 consists of 14 residues. Germline CDR1 reads MNHEY; CDR2 reads SVGAGI. V shed 5 bases and J shed 5 bases, with 15 bases lying between them. CDR3 nucleotide sequence: TGTGCCAGCAGTAAGATTACAGGGCGATATGGCTACACCTTC. Its protein is CASSKITGRYGYTF.

V usage is TRBV23-1 and J usage is TRBJ2-1, with 7 bases matching TRBD2. TRBV23-1 has ORF status, its function being uncertain. V lost 4 bases, J lost 7 bases, and 25 bases stayed unmatched. This CDR3 spans 20 amino acids. In nucleotides, the CDR3 is TGCGCCAGCAGTCCCTGGGGGGGGAGGGCAAAAGGATCTACAAGTAATGAGCAGTTCTTC. Translating gives CASSPWGGRAKGSTSNEQFF.

V is TRBV5-8 and J is TRBJ2-3; 7 bases match TRBD2. Germline values: CDR1 SGHTS, CDR2 YDEGEE. The CDR3 extends over 14 amino acids. V lost 5 bases and J lost 3; bases outside the gene matches: 6. This CDR3 is CASRGGLGTDTQYF. The CDR3 DNA is TGTGCCAGCAGGGGAGGGCTTGGGACAGATACGCAGTATTTT.

The V and J genes are TRBV5-1 and TRBJ2-3, with 16 bases identical to TRBD2. V was pared by 0 bases and J by 4 bases, with 14 bases of the junction left unmatched. The CDR3 runs 21 residues. Germline V lookup: CDR1 SGHRS, CDR2 YFSETQ. The CDR3 loop is CASSLAPGTSGRAEKADTQYF. The CDR3 DNA sequence: TGCGCCAGCAGCTTGGCTCCCGGGACTAGCGGGAGGGCCGAAAAAGCAGATACGCAGTATTTT. The full variable domain, with the rest looked up from reference TRBV5-1 and TRBJ2-3, is KAGVTQTPRYLIKTRGQQVTLSCSPISGHRSVSWYQQTPGQGLQFLFEYFSETQRNKGNFPGRFSGRQFSNSRSEMNVSTLELGDSALYLCASSLAPGTSGRAEKADTQYFGPGTRLTVL.

In this sample, this clone turned up a few times. The rearrangement joins TRBV28 to TRBJ1-4, with 7 nucleotides matching TRBD1. The CDR3 sequence is 14 residues long. V lost 6 bases to trimming and J lost 4 bases; unmatched junction nucleotides: 5. The germline V gene encodes CDR1 MDHEN and CDR2 SYDVKM. The CDR3 DNA reads as TGTGCCAGCAGACAGACAGGGTATAATGAAAAACTGTTTTTT. The encoded protein is CASRQTGYNEKLFF.

This rearrangement joins TRBV29-1 to TRBJ2-2; 10 bases fit TRBD1. V was pared by 6 bases and J by 7 bases, with 8 bases of the junction left unmatched. Germline CDR1 SQVTM, CDR2 ANQGSEA. This CDR3 spans 14 amino acids. The CDR3 protein is CSVQGQGVGGELFF. The DNA of the CDR3 is TGCAGCGTCCAAGGACAGGGGGTCGGCGGGGAGCTGTTTTTT.

A note on this clone: Other DNA sequences in the sample encode the same CDR3. The chain is built from TRBV19 and TRBJ2-7; D not certain. The CDR3 is made up of 13 amino acids. In germline, CDR1 is LNHDA, CDR2 SQIVND (reference sequence). Trimming left V 0 bases short and J 0 bases short, with 3 bases between. CDR3 sequence: CASSIDGSYEQYF. In nucleotides, the CDR3 is TGTGCCAGTAGTATAGACGGCTCCTACGAGCAGTACTTC.

The rearrangement links TRBV30 to TRBJ1-2; 9 bases map to TRBD1. CDR1 and CDR2 from the germline V gene are GTSNPN and SVGIG (reference sequence). CDR3 length equals 13 residues. The J segment lost 5 bases and the V segment lost 2 bases, leaving 3 bases of the junction unmatched. CDR3 coding DNA: TGTGCCTGGAGTTGGACAGGGGAGTATGGCTACACCTTC. As protein: CAWSWTGEYGYTF.

The rearrangement uses TRBV6-6 and TRBJ1-5; D is ambiguous. The ends were cut back, 5 bases at V and 4 bases at J, with 0 bases in the middle. The CDR3 spans 10 residues. Germline V gene sequence: CDR1 MNHNY, CDR2 SVGAGI (reference sequence). In DNA form, the CDR3 reads TGTGCCAGCAGTAATCAGCCCCAGCATTTT. Its protein is CASSNQPQHF.

The chain joins TRBV7-2 to TRBJ1-2, with TRBD1 matching 8 bases. The CDR3 is 15 amino acids. V trimming: 2 bases; J trimming: 7 bases; junction bases outside the gene matches: 9. Germline loops: CDR1 SGHTA, CDR2 FQGNSA. In DNA, the CDR3 is TGTGCCAGCAGCTTAAAGACAGGGGAAGAAGGTGGCTACACCTTC. Protein product: CASSLKTGEEGGYTF.

This rearrangement joins TRBV2 to TRBJ2-2; tentatively, D is TRBD1 (7 bases). Trimming removed 5 bases at V and 4 bases at J, with 14 bases between. Germline V gene sequence: CDR1 SNHLY, CDR2 FYNNEI. This CDR3 is 15 amino acids long. CDR3 sequence (DNA): TGTGCCAGCAGTTATAACAGGGGAGGCACCGGGGAGCTGTTTTTT. Encoded protein: CASSYNRGGTGELFF.

V and J are TRBV10-3 and TRBJ1-2; no definite D call. Germline V gene sequence: CDR1 ENHRY, CDR2 SYGVKD. This CDR3 is built from 13 residues. The ends were cut back, 10 bases at V and 6 bases at J, with 18 bases in the middle. The CDR3: CATAGIEKDGYTF. The DNA of the CDR3 is TGTGCCACCGCGGGAATTGAAAAGGATGGCTACACCTTC.

The chain combines TRBV19 with TRBJ1-4; no firm D call. CDR3 length: 13 residues. The V gene lost 7 bases and the J gene lost 3 bases, with 9 bases spanning the gap. Looked up from germline, CDR1 is LNHDA and CDR2 is SQIVND (reference sequence). As DNA, the CDR3 is TGTGCCAGTACTGGGGAGGCTAATGAAAAACTGTTTTTT. Translation gives CASTGEANEKLFF.

The chain uses TRBV27 and TRBJ1-2; 7 bases fit TRBD1. Unmatched junction bases numbered 7, after V lost 5 bases and J lost 1 base. CDR3 length: 15 amino acids. Germline lookup yields CDR1 MNHEY and CDR2 SMNVEV (reference sequence). The CDR3 loop reads CASSAYRGYNYGYTF. The CDR3 DNA is TGTGCCAGCAGTGCGTACAGGGGTTATAACTATGGCTACACCTTC.

The chain uses TRBV6-1 and TRBJ1-1; a weak D match, TRBD1 (5 bases). V was shortened by 3 bases and J by 6 bases, with 11 bases between the two germline ends. In germline, CDR1 is MNHNS, CDR2 SASEGT. The CDR3 spans 13 residues. The CDR3 DNA sequence: TGTGCCAGCAGTGAGAGGGGTGGACCTGAAGCTTTCTTT. Encoded protein: CASSERGGPEAFF.

The V gene is TRBV4-1, the J gene TRBJ1-3, with TRBD1 as a possible D gene (5 bases). V was shortened by 5 bases and J by 2 bases, with 10 bases between the two germline ends. The CDR3 spans 14 residues. Germline V gene data show CDR1 as MGHRA and CDR2 as YSYEKL. CDR3 loop: CASSAPGPGNTIYF. For the CDR3, the DNA is TGCGCCAGCAGCGCACCGGGACCTGGAAACACCATATATTTT.

J is TRBJ2-3 and V is TRBV7-9; D is perhaps TRBD1 (5 bases). CDR1 and CDR2 (germline): SEHNR, FQNEAQ (reference sequence). Trimming pared 1 base from V and 6 bases from J, leaving 14 bases between. The CDR3 length is 15 residues. CDR3 in amino acids: CASSLGAVAGDTQYF. The CDR3 DNA reads TGTGCCAGCAGCTTAGGGGCAGTGGCAGGGGATACGCAGTATTTT. The full variable domain, completed using reference TRBV7-9 and TRBJ2-3, is DTGVSQNPRHKITKRGQNVTFRCDPISEHNRLYWYRQTLGQGPEFLTYFQNEAQLEKSRLLSDRFSAERPKGSFSTLEIQRTEQGDSAMYLCASSLGAVAGDTQYFGPGTRLTVL.

The chain employs TRBV2 and TRBJ1-6, with a possible D match to TRBD1 (5 bases). The CDR3 runs to 15 residues. Germline CDR1 and CDR2: SNHLY and FYNNEI. Trimming pared 6 bases from V and 10 bases from J, leaving 19 bases between. CDR3 region: CASRGSRQSESPLHF. CDR3 DNA: TGTGCCAGCAGGGGCTCGAGACAGTCAGAATCACCCCTCCACTTT.

To note about this clone: Other DNA sequences from this sample encode an identical CDR3 as well. The chain couples TRBV5-1 to TRBJ2-7; 7 bases align to TRBD2. The CDR3 has 15 residues. CDR1 is SGHRS, CDR2 YFSETQ, per germline. J gave up 1 base and V 0 bases, and 4 bases lay outside the gene matches. The CDR3 DNA reads as TGCGCCAGCAGCTTGGGGACTAGTGATTCCTACGAGCAGTACTTC. It codes for CASSLGTSDSYEQYF.

This clone was detected once. This chain uses TRBV6-1 with TRBJ2-3; D not certain. Germline V lookup: CDR1 MNHNS, CDR2 SASEGT. The ends were cut back, 3 bases at V and 3 bases at J, with 10 bases in the middle. This CDR3 has 14 amino acids. In DNA form, the CDR3 reads TGTGCCAGCAGTGATGGGGTTTGGACAGATACGCAGTATTTT. Residues: CASSDGVWTDTQYF.

This chain uses TRBV10-3 with TRBJ1-1, with D possibly being TRBD1 (5 bases). Germline V gene sequence: CDR1 ENHRY, CDR2 SYGVKD. This CDR3 comprises 13 residues. The V end lost 9 bases, the J end lost 1 base, and 12 bases lay between the germline ends. The CDR3 sequence is CAISDRSNTEAFF. The CDR3 coding sequence is TGTGCCATATCAGACAGATCGAACACTGAAGCTTTCTTT.

This clone was counted only a few times. The chain has TRBV11-2 and TRBJ2-3; D remains unclear. Germline loops: CDR1 SGHAT, CDR2 FQNNGV. The CDR3 runs 13 residues. The V gene lost 4 bases and the J gene lost 4 bases, with 9 bases spanning the gap. CDR3 sequence: CASSSRVADTQYF. CDR3 nucleotides: TGTGCCAGCAGCTCCCGAGTCGCAGATACGCAGTATTTT.

The chain links TRBV7-6 to TRBJ2-2, with 12 positions matching TRBD2. The germline gives CDR1 SGHVS, CDR2 FNYEAQ. This CDR3 region has 20 residues. V shed 3 bases, J shed 6 bases, and the junction held 17 bases outside the gene matches. The CDR3 sequence: CASSFAGLAGFSLQSGELFF. Written as DNA, the CDR3 is TGTGCCAGCAGCTTCGCCGGACTAGCGGGGTTTTCATTGCAGTCCGGGGAGCTGTTTTTT.